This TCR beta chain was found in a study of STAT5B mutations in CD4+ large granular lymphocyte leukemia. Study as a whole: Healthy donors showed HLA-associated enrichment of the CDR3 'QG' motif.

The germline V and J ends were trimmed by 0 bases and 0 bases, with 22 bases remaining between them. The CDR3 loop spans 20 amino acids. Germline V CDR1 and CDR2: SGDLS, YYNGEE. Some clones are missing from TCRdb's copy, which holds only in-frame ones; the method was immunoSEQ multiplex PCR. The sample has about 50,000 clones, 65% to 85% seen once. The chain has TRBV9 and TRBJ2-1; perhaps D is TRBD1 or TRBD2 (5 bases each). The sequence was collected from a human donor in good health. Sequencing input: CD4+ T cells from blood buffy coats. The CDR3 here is CASSVGMGDAVQSSYNEQFF. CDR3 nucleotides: TGTGCCAGCAGCGTAGGGATGGGGGACGCCGTCCAAAGCTCCTACAATGAGCAGTTCTTC.